This T cell receptor beta chain was profiled in a study of tumor-infiltrating lymphocytes in localized non-small cell lung cancer. The CDR3 loop spans 12 amino acids. Germline CDR1 reads LNHDA; CDR2 reads SQIVND (reference sequence). Losses at the gene ends were 8 bases for V and 0 bases for J; bases not matched to a gene: 1. Here immunoSEQ multiplex PCR was the method, and the copy in TCRdb shows in-frame clones only, minus some. Altogether about 16,000 clones are present, around 80% being singletons, with the ten largest covering 5.5% to 7%. In regard to this clone: This same CDR3 is encoded by further DNA sequences in the sample.

Sequencing was done on a sample of lung tumor tissue. The sequence was obtained from a human donor with non-small cell lung cancer. The chain links TRBV19 to TRBJ2-7; 7 bases map to TRBD1. In DNA, the CDR3 is TGTGCCAGTCGACAGGGCTCCTACGAGCAGTACTTC. It encodes CASRQGSYEQYF.